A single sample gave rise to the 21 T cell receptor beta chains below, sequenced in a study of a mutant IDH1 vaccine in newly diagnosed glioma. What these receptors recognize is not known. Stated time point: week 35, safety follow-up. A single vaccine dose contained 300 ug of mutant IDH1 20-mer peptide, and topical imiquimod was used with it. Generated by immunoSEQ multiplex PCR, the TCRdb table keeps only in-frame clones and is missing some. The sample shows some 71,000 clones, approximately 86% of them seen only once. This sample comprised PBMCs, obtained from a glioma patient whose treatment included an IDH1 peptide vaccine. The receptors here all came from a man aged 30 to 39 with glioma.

The CDR3 loop is CAISADRGLAGTGELFF. The CDR3 nucleotides read TGTGCCATCAGTGCCGACAGGGGATTAGCCGGGACCGGGGAGCTGTTTTTT. V usage is TRBV10-3 and J usage is TRBJ2-2, with 8 bases aligning to TRBD1. Germline CDR1 ENHRY, CDR2 SYGVKD. The CDR3 runs 17 residues. J gave up 5 bases and V 4 bases, and 12 bases lay outside the gene matches.

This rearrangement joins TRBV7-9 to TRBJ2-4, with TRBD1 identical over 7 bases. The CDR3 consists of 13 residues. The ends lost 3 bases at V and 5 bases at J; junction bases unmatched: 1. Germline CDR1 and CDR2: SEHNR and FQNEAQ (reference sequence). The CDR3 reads CASSFTGENIQYF. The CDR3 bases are TGTGCCAGCAGCTTTACAGGGGAAAACATTCAGTACTTC.

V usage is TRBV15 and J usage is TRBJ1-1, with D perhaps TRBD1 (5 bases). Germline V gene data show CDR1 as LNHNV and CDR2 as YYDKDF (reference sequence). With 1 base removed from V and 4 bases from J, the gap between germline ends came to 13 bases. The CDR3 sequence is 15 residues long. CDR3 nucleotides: TGTGCCACCAGCAGAGGGATTACAGGCGGCACTGAAGCTTTCTTT. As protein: CATSRGITGGTEAFF.

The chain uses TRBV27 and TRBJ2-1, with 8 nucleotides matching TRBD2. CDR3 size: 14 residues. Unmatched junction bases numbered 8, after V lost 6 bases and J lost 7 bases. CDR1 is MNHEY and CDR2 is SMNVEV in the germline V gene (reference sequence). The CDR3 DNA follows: TGTGCCAGCAGCTTAAGGACTAGCCAGAATGAGCAGTTCTTC. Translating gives CASSLRTSQNEQFF.

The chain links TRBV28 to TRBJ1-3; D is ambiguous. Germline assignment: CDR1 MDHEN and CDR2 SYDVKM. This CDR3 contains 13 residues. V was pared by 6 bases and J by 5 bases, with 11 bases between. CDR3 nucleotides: TGTGCCAGCAGCGGCCCGGCGAGAAACACCATATATTTT. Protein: CASSGPARNTIYF. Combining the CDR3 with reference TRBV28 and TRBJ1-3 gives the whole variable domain DVKVTQSSRYLVKRTGEKVFLECVQDMDHENMFWYRQDPGLGLRLIYFSYDVKMKEKGDIPEGYSVSREKKERFSLILESASTNQTSMYLCASSGPARNTIYFGEGSWLTVV.

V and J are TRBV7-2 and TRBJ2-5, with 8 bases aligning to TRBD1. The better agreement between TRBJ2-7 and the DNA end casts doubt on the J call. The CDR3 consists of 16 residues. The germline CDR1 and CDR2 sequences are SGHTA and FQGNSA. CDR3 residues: CASSLARTGIGYEQYF. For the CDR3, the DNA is TGTGCCAGCAGCTTGGCGCGGACAGGGATTGGATACGAGCAGTACTTC.

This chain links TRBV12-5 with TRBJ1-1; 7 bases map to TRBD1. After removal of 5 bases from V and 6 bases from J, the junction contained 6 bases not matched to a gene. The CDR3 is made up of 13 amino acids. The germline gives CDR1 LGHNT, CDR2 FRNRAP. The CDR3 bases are TGTGCTAGTGGTCAAACAGGGGTTGCTGAAGCTTTCTTT. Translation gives CASGQTGVAEAFF.

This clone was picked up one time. The CDR3 loop reads CASSQGLADKRNEQYF. DNA for the CDR3: TGCGCCAGCAGCCAAGGGCTGGCGGACAAGAGAAACGAGCAGTACTTC. The V gene is TRBV4-1, the J gene TRBJ2-7; D perhaps matches TRBD1 (5 bases). This CDR3 comprises 16 residues. V lost 1 base and J 5 bases, leaving 18 bases between the germline ends. Per the germline V gene, CDR1 is MGHRA and CDR2 is YSYEKL.

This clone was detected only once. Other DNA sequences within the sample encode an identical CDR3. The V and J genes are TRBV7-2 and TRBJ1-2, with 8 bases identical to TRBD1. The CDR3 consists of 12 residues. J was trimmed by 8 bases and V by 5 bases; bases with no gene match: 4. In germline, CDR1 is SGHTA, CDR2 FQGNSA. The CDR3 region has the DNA TGTGCCAGCAGCCCCGGACAGGGCGGCTACACCTTC. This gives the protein CASSPGQGGYTF.

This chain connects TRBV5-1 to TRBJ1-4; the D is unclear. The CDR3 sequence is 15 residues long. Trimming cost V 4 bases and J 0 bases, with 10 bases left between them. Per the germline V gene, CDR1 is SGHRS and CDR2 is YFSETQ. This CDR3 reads CASSKDRATNEKLFF. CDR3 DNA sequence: TGCGCCAGCAGCAAGGACCGAGCAACTAATGAAAAACTGTTTTTT.

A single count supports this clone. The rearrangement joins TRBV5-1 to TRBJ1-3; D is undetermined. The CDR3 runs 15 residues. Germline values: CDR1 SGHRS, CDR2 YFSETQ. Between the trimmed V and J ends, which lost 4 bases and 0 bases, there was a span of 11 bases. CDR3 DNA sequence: TGCGCCAGCAGCCCAACGGTGAACTCTGGAAACACCATATATTTT. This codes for CASSPTVNSGNTIYF.

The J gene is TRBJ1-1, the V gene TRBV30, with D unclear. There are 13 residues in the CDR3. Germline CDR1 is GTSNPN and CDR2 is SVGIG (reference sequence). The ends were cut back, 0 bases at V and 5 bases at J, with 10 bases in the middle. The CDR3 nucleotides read TGTGCCTGGAGTGTAACGCTGCGGACTGAAGCTTTCTTT. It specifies CAWSVTLRTEAFF.

The CDR3 reads CASSFPRTGYTF. Here the CDR3 DNA reads TGTGCCAGCAGTTTCCCCCGGACTGGCTACACCTTC. The V and J genes are TRBV28 and TRBJ1-2; D is unresolved. CDR1 is MDHEN and CDR2 is SYDVKM in the germline V gene. This CDR3 has 12 amino acids. V was shortened by 3 bases and J by 7 bases, with 9 bases between the two germline ends.

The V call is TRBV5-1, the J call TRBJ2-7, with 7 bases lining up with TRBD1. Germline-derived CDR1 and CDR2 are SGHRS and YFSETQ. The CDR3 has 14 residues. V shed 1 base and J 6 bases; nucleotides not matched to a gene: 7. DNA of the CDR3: TGCGCCAGCAGCTTGCGACAGGGCCCTGGCGAGCAGTACTTC. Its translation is CASSLRQGPGEQYF. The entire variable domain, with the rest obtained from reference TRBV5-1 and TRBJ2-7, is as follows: KAGVTQTPRYLIKTRGQQVTLSCSPISGHRSVSWYQQTPGQGLQFLFEYFSETQRNKGNFPGRFSGRQFSNSRSEMNVSTLELGDSALYLCASSLRQGPGEQYFGPGTRLTVT.

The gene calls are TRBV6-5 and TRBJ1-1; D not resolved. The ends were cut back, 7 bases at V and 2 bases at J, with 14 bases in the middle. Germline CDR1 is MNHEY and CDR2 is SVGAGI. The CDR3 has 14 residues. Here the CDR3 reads CASIPTSGNTEAFF. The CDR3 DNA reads TGTGCCAGCATTCCGACATCAGGAAACACTGAAGCTTTCTTT.

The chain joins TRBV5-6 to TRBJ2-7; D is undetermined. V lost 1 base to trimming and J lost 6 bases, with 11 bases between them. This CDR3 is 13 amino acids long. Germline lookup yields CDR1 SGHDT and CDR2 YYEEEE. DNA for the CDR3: TGTGCCAGCAGCTTGTTACTGGGGTTCGAGCAGTACTTC. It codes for CASSLLLGFEQYF.

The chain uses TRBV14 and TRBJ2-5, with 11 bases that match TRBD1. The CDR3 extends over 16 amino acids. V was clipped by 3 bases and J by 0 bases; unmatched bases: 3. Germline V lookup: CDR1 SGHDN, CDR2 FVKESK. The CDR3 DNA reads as TGTGCCAGCAGCCACCGGGACAGGGGGTACCAAGAGACCCAGTACTTC. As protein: CASSHRDRGYQETQYF.

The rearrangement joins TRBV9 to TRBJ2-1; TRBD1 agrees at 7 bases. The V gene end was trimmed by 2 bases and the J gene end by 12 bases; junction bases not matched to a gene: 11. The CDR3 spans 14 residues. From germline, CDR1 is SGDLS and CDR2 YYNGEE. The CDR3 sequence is CASSVGDSGSGQFF. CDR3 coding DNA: TGTGCCAGCAGCGTGGGGGACAGTGGGAGCGGGCAGTTCTTC.

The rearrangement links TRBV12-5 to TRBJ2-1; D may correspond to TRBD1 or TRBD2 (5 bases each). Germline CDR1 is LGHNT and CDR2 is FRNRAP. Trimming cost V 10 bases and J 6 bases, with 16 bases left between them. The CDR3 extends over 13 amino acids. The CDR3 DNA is TGTGCTACCTACCGGGACCACATCAATGAGCAGTTCTTC. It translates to CATYRDHINEQFF.

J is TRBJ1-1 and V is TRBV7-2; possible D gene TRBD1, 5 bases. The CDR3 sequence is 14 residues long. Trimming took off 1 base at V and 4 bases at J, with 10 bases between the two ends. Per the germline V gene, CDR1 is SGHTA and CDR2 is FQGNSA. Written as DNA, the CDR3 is TGTGCCAGCAGCTTAGTGGGGGGTGGCACTGAAGCTTTCTTT. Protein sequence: CASSLVGGGTEAFF.

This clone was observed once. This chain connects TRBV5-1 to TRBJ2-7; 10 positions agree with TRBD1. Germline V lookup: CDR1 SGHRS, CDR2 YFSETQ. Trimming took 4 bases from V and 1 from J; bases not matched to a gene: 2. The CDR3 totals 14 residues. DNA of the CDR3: TGCGCCAGCAGCCCGGACAGGGGGTCCTACGAGCAGTACTTC. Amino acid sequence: CASSPDRGSYEQYF.